Below are 13 T cell receptor beta chains sequenced from a single sample in a study of shared clonotypes between healthy human individuals. Method: immunoSEQ multiplex PCR; TCRdb's copy keeps in-frame clones and lacks some. The sample lists over 2,000,000 clones; 90% to 95% were seen once. Only CD45RO-negative cells positively selected for CCR7 counted as naive CD8 cells, so terminally differentiated effector memory CD45RA+ cells were excluded. The specimen sequenced was naive CD8+ T cells from PBMCs. Receptor source: a man younger than 35 in good health. Some clones in this sample may be carry-over from other donors' samples.

CDR3 sequence reads: CASSVGWASAMRETQYF. CDR3 nucleotide sequence: TGTGCCAGCAGCGTAGGTTGGGCTAGCGCGATGAGAGAGACCCAGTACTTC. The chain recombines TRBV9 with TRBJ2-5, with D tentatively TRBD2 (6 bases). CDR1 is SGDLS and CDR2 is YYNGEE in the germline V gene. Trimming pared 0 bases from V and 4 bases from J, leaving 19 bases between. The CDR3 is made up of 17 amino acids.

This chain links TRBV28 with TRBJ1-4, with 7 bases identical to TRBD1. The junction had 5 bases not matched to a gene; V was cut back by 5 bases and J by 2 bases. The CDR3 is 15 residues long. CDR1 and CDR2 from the germline V gene are MDHEN and SYDVKM. The CDR3 is CASSPPGQTNEKLFF. CDR3 coding DNA: TGTGCCAGCAGTCCCCCGGGACAGACTAATGAAAAACTGTTTTTT.

Concerning this clone: Other DNA sequences in this sample translate to the same CDR3. The rearrangement links TRBV5-1 to TRBJ2-7, with 10 bases fitting TRBD1. The germline V gene has CDR1 SGHRS and CDR2 YFSETQ. The CDR3 extends over 14 amino acids. V gave up 4 bases and J gave up 5 bases; unmatched junction bases: 6. The CDR3 sequence: CASSPDRGRNEQYF. In DNA form, the CDR3 reads TGCGCCAGCAGCCCGGACAGGGGGAGGAACGAGCAGTACTTC.

V is TRBV28 and J is TRBJ1-1, with a tentative D call TRBD1 (5 bases). V was cut by 3 bases and J by 8 bases, with 13 bases left in between. Germline V gene data show CDR1 as MDHEN and CDR2 as SYDVKM. The CDR3 has 13 amino acids. CDR3 sequence: CASSFWGSGEAFF. The CDR3 bases are TGTGCCAGCAGTTTTTGGGGGTCGGGGGAAGCTTTCTTT.

The chain is built from TRBV11-2 and TRBJ2-7; D ambiguous. V was pared by 5 bases and J by 3 bases, with 17 bases between. Germline loops: CDR1 SGHAT, CDR2 FQNNGV. The CDR3 sequence is 15 residues long. The CDR3 loop is CASSPGRAYGYEQYF. The CDR3 DNA is TGTGCCAGCAGCCCCGGACGGGCTTACGGCTACGAGCAGTACTTC.

The V gene is TRBV28, the J gene TRBJ2-7; D is perhaps TRBD2 (6 bases). This CDR3 is 15 amino acids long. The germline V and J ends were trimmed by 4 bases and 2 bases, with 15 bases remaining between them. Germline assignment: CDR1 MDHEN and CDR2 SYDVKM. The CDR3 DNA sequence: TGTGCCAGCAGTTCCCGGGAACTAGCTCCCTACGAGCAGTACTTC. Its translation is CASSSRELAPYEQYF.

This chain joins TRBV11-2 and TRBJ2-7; D is uncertain. This CDR3 has 15 residues. Trimming left V 3 bases short and J 4 bases short, with 16 bases between. CDR1 and CDR2 from the germline V gene are SGHAT and FQNNGV. In DNA form, the CDR3 reads TGTGCCAGCAGCTTTTGGCTAGAGGTGGGTTACGAGCAGTACTTC. Translating gives CASSFWLEVGYEQYF. Full variable domain (remainder filled in from reference TRBV11-2 and TRBJ2-7): EAGVAQSPRYKIIEKRQSVAFWCNPISGHATLYWYQQILGQGPKLLIQFQNNGVVDDSQLPKDRFSAERLKGVDSTLKIQPAKLEDSAVYLCASSFWLEVGYEQYFGPGTRLTVT.

The CDR3 loop reads CAISLPDHYEQYF. In DNA form, the CDR3 reads TGTGCCATCAGTCTACCCGACCATTACGAGCAGTACTTC. This chain connects TRBV10-3 to TRBJ2-7, with no clear D. This CDR3 spans 13 amino acids. The ends were cut back, 5 bases at V and 4 bases at J, with 12 bases in the middle. CDR1 and CDR2 (germline): ENHRY, SYGVKD.

The chain couples TRBV7-9 to TRBJ2-3, with 8 nucleotides matching TRBD1. Trimming took 4 bases from V and 3 from J; bases not matched to a gene: 15. Germline loops: CDR1 SEHNR, CDR2 FQNEAQ (reference sequence). CDR3 length: 18 residues. CDR3 protein: CASSSPGQELSKTDTQYF. The CDR3 coding sequence is TGTGCCAGCAGCTCGCCGGGACAGGAGCTAAGTAAGACAGATACGCAGTATTTT.

V usage is TRBV9 and J usage is TRBJ1-4; 8 bases agree with TRBD1. Germline V lookup: CDR1 SGDLS, CDR2 YYNGEE. Trimming at V came to 2 bases and at J to 6 bases, leaving 6 bases not matched to a gene. The CDR3 length is 15 residues. The DNA for the CDR3 is TGTGCCAGCAGCGTTGGGGGACAGGAGTATGAAAAACTGTTTTTT. Translation: CASSVGGQEYEKLFF.

The chain has TRBV4-3 and TRBJ1-1; D may be TRBD1 (5 bases). Deletions cut 1 base from V and 0 bases from J, with 15 bases between. This CDR3 contains 17 residues. The germline V gene encodes CDR1 LGHNA and CDR2 YSLEER. The CDR3 DNA sequence: TGCGCCAGCAGCCAAGGTGTGGCGGGGCGGGTGAACACTGAAGCTTTCTTT. Amino acid sequence: CASSQGVAGRVNTEAFF.

The chain carries TRBV6-6 and TRBJ2-7, with 9 nucleotides matching TRBD1. The CDR3 is 14 residues long. Germline assignment: CDR1 MNHNY and CDR2 SVGAGI (reference sequence). V lost 3 bases to trimming and J lost 4 bases; unmatched junction nucleotides: 4. The CDR3 region has the DNA TGTGCCAGCAGTTATGTGGGACAGGGTTACGAGCAGTACTTC. Its translation is CASSYVGQGYEQYF.

V gene TRBV11-2 combines with J gene TRBJ2-7; D is unclear. The V gene's germline CDR1 is SGHAT and CDR2 FQNNGV. V was shortened by 1 base and J by 0 bases, with 13 bases between the two germline ends. This CDR3 is 16 amino acids long. The CDR3 reads CASSLVGPQSSYEQYF. The CDR3 DNA sequence: TGTGCCAGCAGCTTAGTTGGACCTCAGAGCTCCTACGAGCAGTACTTC.